This T cell receptor beta chain appears in the sequencing data of a study of OX40 agonist ivuxolimab in advanced cancers. Study in general: Those enrolled were approximately 78% male, with a mean age of about 60 years and ages from roughly 20 to 85. Prior anti-PD-1, anti-PD-L1 or anti-CTLA-4 therapy did not bar entry, and approximately 40% had some.

Study observations and caveats: Which antigen the expanded peripheral T cells recognized is unknown.

CDR1 is SGHTA and CDR2 is FQGNSA in the germline V gene. The CDR3 covers 14 residues. Trimming took 3 bases from V and 4 from J; bases not matched to a gene: 5. Of note for this clone: What it binds is not known.

The repertoire was sequenced with immunoSEQ multiplex PCR; TCRdb's copy has only in-frame clones and lacks some. The sample shows some 80,000 clones, 87% of them seen only once. The TCR originated in an adult with an advanced solid tumor such as melanoma, head and neck, liver or kidney cancer. V is TRBV7-2 and J is TRBJ2-7, with 8 bases identical to TRBD1. The input for sequencing was CD4+ or CD8+ T cells sorted from blood, taken in a trial of the OX40 agonist ivuxolimab. CDR3 bases: TGTGCCAGCAGCTTGAGGTACAGGGGGTACGAGCAGTACTTC. This sequence encodes CASSLRYRGYEQYF.